This is a list of T cell receptor beta chains from one sample in a study of blood T cell repertoires in COVID-19. TCRdb's copy holds only in-frame clones and misses some; the assay was immunoSEQ multiplex PCR. Of 150,000 to 160,000 clones detected, 80% to 90% appear once; the ten largest clones hold approximately 2.3%. Material: peripheral blood. The source of these receptors is a woman aged 70-85 years with acute or convalescent COVID-19. Each CDR3 is given with its conserved first and last residue. The D gene is left open where the match is weak. Clone size is stated in some rows and not others, as once, few, many or a class when expanded.

size: few; J: TRBJ1-5; V: TRBV19; D: TRBD1; DNA: TGTGCCAGTAGTACCACCGACAGGGGAAGCAATCAGCCCCAGCATTTT; CDR3: CASSTTDRGSNQPQHF
size: NA; J: TRBJ1-1; V: TRBV30; D: NA; DNA: TGTGCCTGCGTCGCCAGGGGAAGGGGCACTGAAGCTTTCTTT; CDR3: CACVARGRGTEAFF
size: NA; J: TRBJ1-5; V: TRBV6-5; D: TRBD1; DNA: TGTGCCAGCAGCCGGGACAGGGGAAGCAATCAGCCCCAGCATTTT; CDR3: CASSRDRGSNQPQHF
size: NA; J: TRBJ2-7; V: TRBV28; D: TRBD1; DNA: TGTGCCAGCAGGTCAGGGGGCACGTACGAGCAGTACTTC; CDR3: CASRSGGTYEQYF
size: NA; J: TRBJ2-5; V: TRBV5-1; D: TRBD1; DNA: TGCGCCAGCAGCTTGTTTCCCGGGACAGAAGAGACCCAGTACTTC; CDR3: CASSLFPGTEETQYF
size: NA; J: TRBJ1-1; V: TRBV27; D: TRBD1; DNA: TGTGCCACCATCCTCGGACAGGGGCCCTACACTGAAGCTTTCTTT; CDR3: CATILGQGPYTEAFF
size: NA; J: TRBJ1-2; V: TRBV9; D: NA; DNA: TGTGCCAGCAGCGTCTACAGTGCCGCTCCCTATGGCTACACCTTC; CDR3: CASSVYSAAPYGYTF
size: NA; J: TRBJ1-1; V: TRBV6-2/TRBV6-3; D: TRBD1; DNA: TGTGCCAGCAGTTTCAGACAGGGCACTGAAGCTTTCTTT; CDR3: CASSFRQGTEAFF
size: NA; J: TRBJ1-3; V: TRBV28; D: TRBD1; DNA: TGTGCCGGGGGGGACAGGGTGAACTCTGGAAACACCATATATTTT; CDR3: CAGGDRVNSGNTIYF
size: NA; J: TRBJ1-3; V: TRBV28; D: TRBD1; DNA: TGTGCCAGCAGACCTCAGGGGGTGGCAGGAAACACCATATATTTT; CDR3: CASRPQGVAGNTIYF
size: NA; J: TRBJ1-2; V: TRBV18; D: NA; DNA: TGTGCCAGCTCACCACCGTCAGCTGGACAGACCAACTATGGCTACACCTTC; CDR3: CASSPPSAGQTNYGYTF
size: NA; J: TRBJ2-5; V: TRBV27; D: TRBD1; DNA: TGTGCCAGCAGTTTAAGTCGACAGGGTTTGGGGACCCAGTACTTC; CDR3: CASSLSRQGLGTQYF
size: NA; J: TRBJ1-2; V: TRBV28; D: TRBD1; DNA: TGTGCCAGCAGCCTGGGGGACAGGGCCTACCAGGGCTACACCTTC; CDR3: CASSLGDRAYQGYTF
size: few; J: TRBJ1-5; V: TRBV15; D: NA; DNA: TGTGCCACCAGCAAGGGGCAGGGCGTTCAGCCCCAGCATTTT; CDR3: CATSKGQGVQPQHF
size: NA; J: TRBJ1-2; V: TRBV29-1; D: NA; DNA: TGCAGCGTTGGGGACATTGGGTCGTCAGGCTACACCTTC; CDR3: CSVGDIGSSGYTF
size: few; J: TRBJ1-2; V: TRBV3-1/TRBV3-2; D: NA; DNA: TGTGCCAGCAGCCAACCCGGGTCGCTGAATGGCTACACCTTC; CDR3: CASSQPGSLNGYTF
size: NA; J: TRBJ1-1; V: TRBV10-1; D: NA; DNA: TGCGCCAGCAGCCACCCCCTGGAGGGGAGGCTGTCGGGCACTGAAGCTTTCTTT; CDR3: CASSHPLEGRLSGTEAFF
size: NA; J: TRBJ1-5; V: TRBV19; D: TRBD1; DNA: TGTGCCACCTCAAAGACAGGGACCCCGTATAGCAATCAGCCCCAGCATTTT; CDR3: CATSKTGTPYSNQPQHF
size: NA; J: TRBJ1-4; V: TRBV7-9; D: NA; DNA: TGTGCCAGCAGCAACGACAGGACTAATGAAAAACTGTTTTTT; CDR3: CASSNDRTNEKLFF
size: NA; J: TRBJ2-7; V: TRBV12-5; D: TRBD2; DNA: TGTGCTAGTGGTTTGGTACTGTCTCTAGCGGGGGGCAGCTCCTACGAGCAGTACTTC; CDR3: CASGLVLSLAGGSSYEQYF
size: NA; J: TRBJ1-5; V: TRBV18; D: NA; DNA: TGTGCCAGCTCACCCCAGACAACGGGGCAGCCCCAGCATTTT; CDR3: CASSPQTTGQPQHF
size: NA; J: TRBJ2-7; V: TRBV11-2; D: TRBD1; DNA: TGTGCCAGCAGCTTTCTCGGGACAGGGGGTTCCGAGCAGTACTTC; CDR3: CASSFLGTGGSEQYF